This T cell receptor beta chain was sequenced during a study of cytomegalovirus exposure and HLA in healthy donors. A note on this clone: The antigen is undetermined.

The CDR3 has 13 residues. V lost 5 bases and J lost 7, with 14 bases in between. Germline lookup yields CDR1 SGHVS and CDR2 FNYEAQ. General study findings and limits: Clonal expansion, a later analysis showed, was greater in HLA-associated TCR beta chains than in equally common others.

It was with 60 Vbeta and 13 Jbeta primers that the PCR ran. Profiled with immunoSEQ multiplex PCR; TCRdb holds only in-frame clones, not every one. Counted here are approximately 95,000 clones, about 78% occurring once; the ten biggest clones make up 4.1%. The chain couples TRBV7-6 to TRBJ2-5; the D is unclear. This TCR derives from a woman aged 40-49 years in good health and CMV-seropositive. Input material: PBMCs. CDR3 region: CASSPSPLGTQYF. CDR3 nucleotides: TGTGCCAGCAGCCCTAGTCCACTTGGGACCCAGTACTTC. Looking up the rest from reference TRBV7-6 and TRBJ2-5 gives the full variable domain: GAGVSQSPRYKVTKRGQDVALRCDPISGHVSLYWYRQALGQGPEFLTYFNYEAQQDKSGLPNDRFSAERPEGSISTLTIQRTEQRDSAMYRCASSPSPLGTQYFGPGTRLLVL.